This TCR beta chain derives from a study of STAT5B mutations in CD4+ large granular lymphocyte leukemia. In germline, CDR1 is MGHRA, CDR2 YSYEKL. Trimming took 4 bases from V and 6 from J, leaving 15 bases between them. CDR3 size: 15 residues. Whole-study findings and limits: Without putative leukemic clones, patient CD4-sorted repertoires remained more clonal than healthy CD4+ repertoires.

Regarding this clone: Its antigen is as yet unknown.

The survey-level immunoSEQ assay was used. Original analysis: Lowest detectable productive clonotype frequency was 2.59 x 10-5. Method: immunoSEQ multiplex PCR; TCRdb's copy keeps in-frame clones and lacks some. Clone size and the V and J calls come from that table; the DNA yielded D and trimming. This repertoire shows roughly 30,000 clones, 70% to 90% found once; its top ten account for about 3.2%. Material: CD4+ T cells from blood buffy coats. The chain recombines TRBV4-1 with TRBJ1-4; possible D gene TRBD1, 6 bases. This TCR was sampled from a human donor in good health. CDR3 residues: CASSLGRGGDEKLFF. The CDR3 DNA reads as TGCGCCAGCAGCCTGGGTAGGGGGGGCGATGAAAAACTGTTTTTT.